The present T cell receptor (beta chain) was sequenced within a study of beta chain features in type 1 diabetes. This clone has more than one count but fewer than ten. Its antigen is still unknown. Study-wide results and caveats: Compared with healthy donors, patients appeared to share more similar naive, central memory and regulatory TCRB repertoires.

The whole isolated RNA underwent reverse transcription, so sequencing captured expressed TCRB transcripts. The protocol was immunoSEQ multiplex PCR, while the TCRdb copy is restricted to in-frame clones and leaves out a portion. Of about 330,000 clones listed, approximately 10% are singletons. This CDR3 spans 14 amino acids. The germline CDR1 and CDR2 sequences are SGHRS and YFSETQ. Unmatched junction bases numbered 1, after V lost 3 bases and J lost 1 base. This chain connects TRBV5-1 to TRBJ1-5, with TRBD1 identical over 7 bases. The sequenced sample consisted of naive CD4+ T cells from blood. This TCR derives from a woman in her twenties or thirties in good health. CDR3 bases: TGCGCCAGCAGCTCGGGACAGAGCAATCAGCCCCAGCATTTT. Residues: CASSSGQSNQPQHF.